The present entry profiles one T cell receptor (beta chain) with its context. Its antigen is still unknown. The sample belongs to a study of radiotherapy plus CTLA-4 blockade in lung cancer. Study-level findings and limits: Strongest reported response predictors: early blood clone changes and post-radiation interferon-beta. Radiotherapy was combined with ipilimumab, and tumor-derived TCR clones then expanded in blood.

The method was immunoSEQ multiplex PCR; TCRdb's version includes in-frame clones alone and lacks a portion of them. The sample yields about 30,000 clones, more than 60% seen once. The CDR3 is 12 residues long. Germline V gene sequence: CDR1 GTSNPN, CDR2 SVGIG (reference sequence). With V trimmed by 2 bases and J by 5 bases, 2 bases remained unmatched. Each patient with chemo-refractory metastatic non-small-cell lung cancer was treated with focal radiation plus CTLA-4 blockade using ipilimumab. The starting material was peripheral blood, obtained from a patient treated with radiotherapy plus ipilimumab. The sequence was obtained from a human donor with non-small cell lung cancer who had stable disease on radiotherapy plus ipilimumab. The V and J genes are TRBV30 and TRBJ1-2; 7 positions match TRBD1. CDR3 nucleotide sequence: TGTGCCTGGAGTTCAGGGGGATATGGCTACACCTTC. Its protein product is CAWSSGGYGYTF.